This T cell receptor beta chain was captured by sequencing in a study of OX40 agonist ivuxolimab in advanced cancers. On the study more broadly: Patients got intravenous ivuxolimab at 0.01 to 10 mg/kg every 2 weeks.

Here immunoSEQ multiplex PCR was the method, and the copy in TCRdb shows in-frame clones only, minus some. The sample has 30,000 or so clones, 84% seen once. The receptor was isolated from an adult with an advanced solid tumor such as melanoma, head and neck, liver or kidney cancer. The specimen was CD4+ or CD8+ T cells sorted from blood, collected in a trial of the OX40 agonist ivuxolimab.

The CDR3 DNA is TGTGCCAGCAGTTTAGTGGGGTCCACCTACGAGCAGTACTTC. The encoded protein is CASSLVGSTYEQYF. J is TRBJ2-5 and V is TRBV27; D is undetermined. Matching the DNA end better, TRBJ2-7 makes the J call doubtful. Germline V gives CDR1 MNHEY, CDR2 SMNVEV (reference sequence). CDR3 length: 14 amino acids.